Each of the 30 T cell receptor beta chains below was sequenced from the same sample in a study of blood T cell repertoires in COVID-19. The method was immunoSEQ multiplex PCR; TCRdb's version includes in-frame clones alone and lacks a portion of them. Of fewer than 350,000 clones in the sample, around 81% are singletons; the top ten hold 4.1%. The sample was peripheral blood. These TCRs come from a woman between 50 and 59 years old with active or convalescent COVID-19.

This clone was picked up many times. The chain links TRBV6-5 to TRBJ1-5, with a weak D call TRBD1 (6 bases). CDR1 is MNHEY and CDR2 is SVGAGI in the germline V gene. This CDR3 is 15 amino acids long. V was clipped by 6 bases and J by 4 bases, with 16 bases between them. CDR3 residues: CASRKQGEWNQPQHF. Here the CDR3 DNA reads TGTGCCAGCAGGAAACAGGGCGAATGGAATCAGCCCCAGCATTTT.

This chain joins TRBV9 and TRBJ2-3; 14 bases line up with TRBD2. The V and J ends lost 4 bases and 1 base, in that order; junction bases with no gene match: 8. CDR3 length equals 18 residues. CDR1 is SGDLS, CDR2 YYNGEE, per germline. The CDR3: CASSQTSGRAGGTDTQYF. CDR3 in DNA: TGTGCCAGCAGCCAGACTAGCGGGAGGGCCGGGGGCACAGATACGCAGTATTTT.

This clone was observed once. The chain links TRBV28 to TRBJ1-3; D may be TRBD1 (6 bases). Germline loops: CDR1 MDHEN, CDR2 SYDVKM. The CDR3 covers 15 residues. Trimming removed 2 bases at V and 6 bases at J, with 14 bases between. For the CDR3, the DNA is TGTGCCAGCAGTTTAGGGGGCAGGATCGAAAACACCATATATTTT. It is translated as CASSLGGRIENTIYF.

This clone was counted a single time. This chain links TRBV2 with TRBJ2-3, with a tentative D call TRBD2 (7 bases). Germline CDR1 and CDR2: SNHLY and FYNNEI. V was cut by 6 bases and J by 6 bases, with 19 bases left in between. There are 15 residues in the CDR3. For the CDR3, the DNA is TGTGCCAGCAGCCGCGTTGGGGGGGCATTGGATACGCAGTATTTT. This codes for CASSRVGGALDTQYF. The full variable domain, its missing parts supplied by reference TRBV2 and TRBJ2-3, is EPEVTQTPSHQVTQMGQEVILRCVPISNHLYFYWYRQILGQKVEFLVSFYNNEISEKSEIFDDQFSVERPDGSNFTLKIRSTKLEDSAMYFCASSRVGGALDTQYFGPGTRLTVL.

The chain employs TRBV7-9 and TRBJ2-5; 8 positions match TRBD2. This CDR3 has 15 residues. Germline V lookup: CDR1 SEHNR, CDR2 FQNEAQ (reference sequence). J gave up 4 bases and V 0 bases, and 4 bases lay outside the gene matches. The chain's CDR3 is CASSLATSGLETQYF. The CDR3 DNA follows: TGTGCCAGCAGCTTAGCTACTAGCGGCTTAGAGACCCAGTACTTC.

The rearrangement uses TRBV7-7 and TRBJ2-3; 12 bases match TRBD2. The CDR3 length is 16 residues. V lost 5 bases and J lost 5; bases outside the gene matches: 8. CDR1 SSHAT and CDR2 FNYEAQ come from the germline V gene (reference sequence). CDR3 residues: CASSPGTSGSVDTQYF. CDR3 nucleotides: TGTGCCAGCAGCCCCGGGACTAGCGGGTCGGTAGATACGCAGTATTTT.

This chain joins TRBV3-1 (or the pseudogene TRBV3-2) and TRBJ1-1, with D perhaps matching TRBD1 (5 bases). Trimming stripped 3 bases from V and 2 bases from J, with 10 bases between. The CDR3 consists of 14 residues. The germline V gene encodes CDR1 LGHDT and CDR2 YNNKEL (reference sequence). CDR3 sequence: CASSQAGDNTEAFF. Here the CDR3 DNA reads TGTGCCAGCAGCCAGGCGGGGGATAACACTGAAGCTTTCTTT.

The rearrangement joins TRBV5-1 to TRBJ2-3; TRBD2 matches at 9 bases. The CDR3 runs to 16 residues. J gave up 0 bases and V 5 bases, and 7 bases lay outside the gene matches. Germline loops: CDR1 SGHRS, CDR2 YFSETQ. The CDR3 DNA reads as TGCGCCAGCAGTGGTGGCGGGAGGGCGAGCACAGATACGCAGTATTTT. Amino acid sequence: CASSGGGRASTDTQYF.

The chain is built from TRBV13 and TRBJ2-5, with 11 bases aligning to TRBD2. V lost 5 bases and J lost 7; bases outside the gene matches: 6. CDR1 and CDR2 (germline): PRHDT, FYEKMQ (reference sequence). The CDR3 is made up of 14 amino acids. The CDR3 coding sequence is TGTGCCAGCAGCAGATTCGGGACTAGCGGGACCCAGTACTTC. It is translated as CASSRFGTSGTQYF.

The chain carries TRBV6-5 and TRBJ2-3; TRBD2 matches 8 bases. J gave up 7 bases and V 6 bases, and 9 bases lay outside the gene matches. CDR1 is MNHEY, CDR2 SVGAGI, per germline. The CDR3 length is 14 residues. DNA of the CDR3: TGTGCCAGCAGGCGGGAGTTAGCGGGACATACGCAGTATTTT. Its protein is CASRRELAGHTQYF.

V and J are TRBV7-9 and TRBJ2-7; 7 bases align to TRBD2. From germline, CDR1 is SEHNR and CDR2 FQNEAQ (reference sequence). V trimming: 5 bases; J trimming: 6 bases; junction bases outside the gene matches: 10. The CDR3 spans 14 residues. The CDR3 DNA reads TGTGCCAGCAGCCCCCGGGGAGCGGGGAGCGAGCAGTACTTC. Its protein is CASSPRGAGSEQYF.

The J gene is TRBJ2-3, the V gene TRBV30; 8 bases agree with TRBD2. V trimming: 5 bases; J trimming: 1 base; junction bases outside the gene matches: 8. This CDR3 is built from 15 residues. Germline CDR1 reads GTSNPN; CDR2 reads SVGIG (reference sequence). CDR3 nucleotides: TGTGCCTGGGACCGTAGCGGGACCCGCACAGATACGCAGTATTTT. This encodes CAWDRSGTRTDTQYF.

The CDR3 spells CASITGPRPPDTQYF. CDR3 nucleotides: TGTGCCAGCATCACAGGGCCGCGCCCCCCAGATACGCAGTATTTT. The chain couples TRBV5-5 to TRBJ2-3; a possible D gene is TRBD1 (6 bases). V lost 6 bases and J 4 bases, leaving 18 bases between the germline ends. This CDR3 contains 15 residues. CDR1 is SGHKS, CDR2 YYEKEE, per germline (reference sequence).

The chain carries TRBV19 and TRBJ1-1; perhaps TRBD1 as D (5 bases). The ends were cut back, 6 bases at V and 0 bases at J, with 17 bases in the middle. Germline lookup yields CDR1 LNHDA and CDR2 SQIVND (reference sequence). The CDR3 runs to 16 residues. The CDR3 DNA reads TGTGCCAGTAGGTCACACAGGCCGACAGTGAACACTGAAGCTTTCTTT. Its translation: CASRSHRPTVNTEAFF.

The chain uses TRBV6-4 and TRBJ2-1; D is possibly TRBD2 (7 bases). The CDR3 extends over 16 amino acids. Trimming took 4 bases from V and 1 from J, leaving 14 bases between them. Germline V gives CDR1 MRHNA, CDR2 SNTAGT. The CDR3 DNA reads TGTGCCAGCAGTGCCTTGGAGGGGGGGTCCTACAATGAGCAGTTCTTC. Protein: CASSALEGGSYNEQFF.

This chain connects TRBV5-1 to TRBJ1-2; D possibly corresponds to TRBD1 (6 bases). V was shortened by 4 bases and J by 3 bases, with 13 bases between the two germline ends. CDR1 is SGHRS, CDR2 YFSETQ, per germline. CDR3 length equals 14 residues. The CDR3 loop reads CASSPHRDHYGYTF. CDR3 nucleotides: TGCGCCAGCAGCCCCCACAGGGATCACTATGGCTACACCTTC. Full variable domain (remainder filled in from reference TRBV5-1 and TRBJ1-2): KAGVTQTPRYLIKTRGQQVTLSCSPISGHRSVSWYQQTPGQGLQFLFEYFSETQRNKGNFPGRFSGRQFSNSRSEMNVSTLELGDSALYLCASSPHRDHYGYTFGSGTRLTVV.

This rearrangement joins TRBV3-1 (or the pseudogene TRBV3-2) to TRBJ2-2; TRBD1 agrees at 10 bases. Germline assignment: CDR1 LGHDT and CDR2 YNNKEL (reference sequence). This CDR3 is built from 15 residues. The junction had 7 bases not matched to a gene; V was cut back by 6 bases and J by 6 bases. This CDR3 is CASRRDRGWAGELFF. CDR3 nucleotide sequence: TGTGCCAGCAGGCGGGACAGGGGTTGGGCCGGGGAGCTGTTTTTT.

This clone was seen a handful of times. CDR3 sequence reads: CATNPGSSGANVLTF. DNA for the CDR3: TGTGCCACCAACCCAGGCAGCTCTGGGGCCAACGTCCTGACTTTC. The chain joins TRBV15 to TRBJ2-6; D is ambiguous. The CDR3 runs to 15 residues. Trimming shortened V by 7 bases and J by 0 bases, and 10 bases separated the two germline ends. Germline loops: CDR1 LNHNV, CDR2 YYDKDF (reference sequence).

The V and J genes are TRBV27 and TRBJ1-5; D ambiguous. This CDR3 comprises 13 residues. Germline V gene lookup returns CDR1 MNHEY and CDR2 SMNVEV (reference sequence). The V and J ends lost 5 bases and 4 bases respectively, with 9 bases between them. CDR3: CASSRTGNQPQHF. The CDR3 DNA reads TGTGCCAGCAGTAGGACGGGAAATCAGCCCCAGCATTTT.

The chain employs TRBV9 and TRBJ2-6; 10 bases are a match to TRBD1. J was trimmed by 0 bases and V by 0 bases; bases with no gene match: 0. Per germline, CDR1 SGDLS and CDR2 YYNGEE. This CDR3 is built from 17 residues. This CDR3 reads CASSVGTGGSGANVLTF. For the CDR3, the DNA is TGTGCCAGCAGCGTAGGGACAGGGGGCTCTGGGGCCAACGTCCTGACTTTC.

A few counts support this clone. The J gene is TRBJ2-5, the V gene TRBV4-1, with 7 bases fitting TRBD1. Trimming removed 2 bases from V and 7 bases from J; junction bases left unmatched: 10. The CDR3 contains 15 residues. The germline CDR1 and CDR2 sequences are MGHRA and YSYEKL. CDR3 amino acids: CASSQRQGGARTQYF. In DNA form, the CDR3 reads TGCGCCAGCAGCCAACGACAGGGTGGGGCCCGGACCCAGTACTTC.

The chain uses TRBV5-4 and TRBJ1-1; D is perhaps TRBD1 (6 bases). Germline V lookup: CDR1 SGHNT, CDR2 YYREEE (reference sequence). The CDR3 spans 14 residues. V shed 4 bases and J shed 3 bases, with 13 bases lying between them. CDR3 nucleotide sequence: TGTGCCAGCAGCCCAGGGGCGCTGGACACTGAAGCTTTCTTT. It codes for CASSPGALDTEAFF.

V and J are TRBV6-6 and TRBJ1-2; possibly TRBD1 for D (6 bases). Germline V gene lookup returns CDR1 MNHNY and CDR2 SVGAGI (reference sequence). This CDR3 has 16 amino acids. The V end was cut by 5 bases, the J end by 4 bases, with 20 bases between. The CDR3 DNA follows: TGTGCCAGCAGTAAAGAAAGCGACAGGCGCGGCTATGGCTACACCTTC. Its translation: CASSKESDRRGYGYTF.

This chain uses TRBV20-1 with TRBJ1-2; D may be TRBD1 (6 bases). In germline, CDR1 is DFQATT, CDR2 SNEGSKA (reference sequence). This CDR3 comprises 11 residues. CDR3 bases: TGCAGCGGGACAACTAACTATGGCTACACCTTC. Protein: CSGTTNYGYTF.

The chain is built from TRBV25-1 and TRBJ2-7, with 11 positions matching TRBD2. Germline V gene sequence: CDR1 MGHDK, CDR2 SYGVNS. The ends lost 10 bases at V and 7 bases at J; junction bases unmatched: 12. The CDR3 spans 14 residues. The CDR3 loop is CATKVGLAGSEQYF. DNA of the CDR3: TGTGCCACCAAGGTCGGACTAGCGGGCAGTGAGCAGTACTTC.

The gene calls are TRBV9 and TRBJ2-1; TRBD2 matches 9 bases. Germline CDR1 is SGDLS and CDR2 is YYNGEE. The CDR3 has 18 residues. Trimming removed 0 bases from V and 7 bases from J; junction bases left unmatched: 14. CDR3: CASSVASGRTMGGNEQFF. CDR3 DNA: TGTGCCAGCAGCGTAGCCAGCGGGAGGACCATGGGGGGAAATGAGCAGTTCTTC. Full variable domain (outside the CDR3, taken from reference TRBV9 and TRBJ2-1): DSGVTQTPKHLITATGQRVTLRCSPRSGDLSVYWYQQSLDQGLQFLIQYYNGEERAKGNILERFSAQQFPDLHSELNLSSLELGDSALYFCASSVASGRTMGGNEQFFGPGTRLTVL.

This sequence joins TRBV7-3 and TRBJ2-2; no clear D gene. The CDR3 is made up of 19 amino acids. Germline V gene sequence: CDR1 SGHTA, CDR2 FQGTGA. V was shortened by 0 bases and J by 1 base, with 18 bases between the two germline ends. CDR3 bases: TGTGCCAGCAGCTTAACAACTCACTCTGGGCACTTGAACACCGGGGAGCTGTTTTTT. Translating it yields CASSLTTHSGHLNTGELFF.

The chain joins TRBV15 to TRBJ2-3; 9 bases map to TRBD2. This CDR3 region has 15 residues. The germline V gene has CDR1 LNHNV and CDR2 YYDKDF (reference sequence). The junction had 6 bases not matched to a gene; V was cut back by 5 bases and J by 3 bases. The DNA for the CDR3 is TGTGCCACCAGCCGTCTTCTAGCGGGAACAGATACGCAGTATTTT. Encoded protein: CATSRLLAGTDTQYF.

J is TRBJ2-5 and V is TRBV2; 11 positions match TRBD2. Germline CDR1 is SNHLY and CDR2 is FYNNEI. The CDR3 has 17 residues. V trimming: 6 bases; J trimming: 4 bases; junction bases outside the gene matches: 13. CDR3 region: CASSGQQRLAGRETQYF. In nucleotides, the CDR3 is TGTGCCAGCAGCGGACAACAACGACTAGCGGGGAGAGAGACCCAGTACTTC.

The rearrangement links TRBV7-9 to TRBJ2-2; D gene unclear. The V gene lost 1 base and the J gene lost 7 bases, with 7 bases spanning the gap. The CDR3 extends over 13 amino acids. The germline gives CDR1 SEHNR, CDR2 FQNEAQ (reference sequence). The CDR3 protein is CASSLDTSGELFF. The CDR3 coding sequence is TGTGCCAGCAGCTTAGATACCAGCGGGGAGCTGTTTTTT.